This T cell receptor beta chain was sequenced for a study of a mutant IDH1 vaccine in newly diagnosed glioma. Study in general: Receipt of radiotherapy, temozolomide, or both preceded the study, and most received both.

As for time point: week 11, during vaccination. Each dose of the vaccine consisted of 300 ug of mutant IDH1 20-mer peptide, with topical imiquimod. Of note for this clone: Its specificity is not known.

Clones were sequenced by immunoSEQ multiplex PCR, and TCRdb holds only the in-frame ones, with some missing. The top ten hold around 5.5% of the sample, which has about 130,000 clones, around 80% seen once. V gave up 7 bases and J gave up 3 bases; unmatched junction bases: 10. CDR1 is MDHEN and CDR2 is SYDVKM in the germline V gene. This CDR3 has 15 residues. The rearrangement joins TRBV28 to TRBJ1-1; 8 bases align to TRBD1. This TCR was recovered from a man in his forties with glioma. Source: PBMCs, taken from a glioma patient whose treatment included an IDH1 peptide vaccine. In nucleotides, the CDR3 is TGTGCCAGCACCGGGGCAGGGGGCGACGACACTGAAGCTTTCTTT. It specifies CASTGAGGDDTEAFF.